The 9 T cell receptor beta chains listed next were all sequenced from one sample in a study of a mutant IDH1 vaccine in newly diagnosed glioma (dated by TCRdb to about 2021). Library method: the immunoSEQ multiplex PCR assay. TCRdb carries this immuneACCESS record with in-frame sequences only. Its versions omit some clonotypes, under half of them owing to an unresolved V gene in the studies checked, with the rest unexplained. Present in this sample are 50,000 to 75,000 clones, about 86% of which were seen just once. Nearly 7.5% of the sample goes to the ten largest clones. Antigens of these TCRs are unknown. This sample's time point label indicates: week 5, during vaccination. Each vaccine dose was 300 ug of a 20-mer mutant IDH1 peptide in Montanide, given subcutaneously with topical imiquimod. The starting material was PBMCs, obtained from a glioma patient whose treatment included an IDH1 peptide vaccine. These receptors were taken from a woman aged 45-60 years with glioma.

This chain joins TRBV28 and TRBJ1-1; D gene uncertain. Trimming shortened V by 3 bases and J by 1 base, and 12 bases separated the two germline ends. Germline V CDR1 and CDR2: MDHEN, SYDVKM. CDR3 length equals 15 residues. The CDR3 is CASSFLSGPNTEAFF. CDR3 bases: TGTGCCAGCAGTTTTCTGTCCGGACCGAACACTGAAGCTTTCTTT.

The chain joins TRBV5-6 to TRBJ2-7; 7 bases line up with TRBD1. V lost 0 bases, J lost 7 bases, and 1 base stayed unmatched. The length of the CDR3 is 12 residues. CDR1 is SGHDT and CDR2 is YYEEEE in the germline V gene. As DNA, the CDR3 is TGTGCCAGCAGCTTGGTCAGGGGGGAGCAGTACTTC. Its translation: CASSLVRGEQYF. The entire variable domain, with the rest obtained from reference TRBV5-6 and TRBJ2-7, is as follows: DAGVTQSPTHLIKTRGQQVTLRCSPKSGHDTVSWYQQALGQGPQFIFQYYEEEERQRGNFPDRFSGHQFPNYSSELNVNALLLGDSALYLCASSLVRGEQYFGPGTRLTVT.

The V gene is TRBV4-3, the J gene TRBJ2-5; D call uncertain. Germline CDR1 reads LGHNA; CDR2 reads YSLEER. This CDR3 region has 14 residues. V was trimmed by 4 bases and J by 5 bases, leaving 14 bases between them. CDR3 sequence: CASSPSGGYETQYF. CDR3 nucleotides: TGCGCCAGCAGCCCGTCCGGCGGCTACGAGACCCAGTACTTC.

CDR3 loop: CASSPPEYTEAFF. The CDR3 nucleotides read TGTGCCAGCTCACCACCCGAGTACACTGAAGCTTTCTTT. This chain joins TRBV18 and TRBJ1-1; D gene uncertain. V lost 0 bases and J lost 3, with 5 bases in between. Germline V CDR1 and CDR2: KGHSH, LQKENI. The CDR3 is 13 residues long.

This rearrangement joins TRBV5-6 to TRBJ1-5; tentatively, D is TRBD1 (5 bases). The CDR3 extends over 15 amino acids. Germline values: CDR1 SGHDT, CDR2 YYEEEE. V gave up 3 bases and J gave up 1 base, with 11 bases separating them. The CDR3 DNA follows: TGTGCCAGCAGCTGGGCAGGGACGAGCAATCAGCCCCAGCATTTT. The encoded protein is CASSWAGTSNQPQHF.

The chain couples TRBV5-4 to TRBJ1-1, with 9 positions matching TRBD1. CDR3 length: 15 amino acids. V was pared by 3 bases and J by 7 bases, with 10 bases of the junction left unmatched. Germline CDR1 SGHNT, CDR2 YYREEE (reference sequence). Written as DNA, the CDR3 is TGTGCCAGCAGCTACCGAACAGGGGGCGTGAATGAAGCTTTCTTT. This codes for CASSYRTGGVNEAFF.

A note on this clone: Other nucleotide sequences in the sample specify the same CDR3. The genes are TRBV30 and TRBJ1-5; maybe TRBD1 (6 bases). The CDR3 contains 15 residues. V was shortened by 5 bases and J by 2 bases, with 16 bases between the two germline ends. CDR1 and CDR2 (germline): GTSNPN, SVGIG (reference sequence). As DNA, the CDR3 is TGTGCCTGGGCAAAGGGGGGTGGGGGCAATCAGCCCCAGCATTTT. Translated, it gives CAWAKGGGGNQPQHF.

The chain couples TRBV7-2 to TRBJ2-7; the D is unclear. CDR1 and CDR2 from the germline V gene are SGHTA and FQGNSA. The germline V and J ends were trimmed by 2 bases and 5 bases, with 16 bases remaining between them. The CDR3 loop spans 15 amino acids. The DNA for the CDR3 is TGTGCCAGCAGCTTAAGAACTGGGATGTTCCACGAGCAGTACTTC. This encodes CASSLRTGMFHEQYF. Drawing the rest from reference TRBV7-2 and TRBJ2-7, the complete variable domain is GAGVSQSPSNKVTEKGKDVELRCDPISGHTALYWYRQSLGQGLEFLIYFQGNSAPDKSGLPSDRFSAERTGGSVSTLTIQRTQQEDSAVYLCASSLRTGMFHEQYFGPGTRLTVT.

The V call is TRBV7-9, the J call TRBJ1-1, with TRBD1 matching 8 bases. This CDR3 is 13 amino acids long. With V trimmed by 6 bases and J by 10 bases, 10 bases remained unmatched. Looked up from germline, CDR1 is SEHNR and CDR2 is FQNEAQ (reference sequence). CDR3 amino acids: CASSSPGGNRAFF. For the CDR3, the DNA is TGTGCCAGCAGTTCTCCAGGGGGCAATAGAGCTTTCTTT.